The 3 T cell receptor beta chains listed next were all sequenced from one sample in a study of beta chain features in type 1 diabetes. Study conclusions and caveats: When Type 1 diabetes patients were examined, their TCRB CDR3s proved moderately but significantly shorter in all four CD4+ subsets.

Isolated RNA was reverse transcribed in full, so expressed TCRB transcripts were sequenced. Only in-frame clones appear in the TCRdb table, and some are missing; sequencing was by immunoSEQ multiplex PCR. This repertoire shows 100,000 to 150,000 clones, approximately 15% found once; its top ten account for roughly 2.6%. Their recognized antigens are unknown. Sequencing input: central memory CD4+ T cells from blood. The origin of the receptors is a man between 18 and 29 years old with type 1 diabetes.

The chain couples TRBV4-2 to TRBJ1-1; 7 positions agree with TRBD1. The CDR3 is 14 residues long. Unmatched junction bases numbered 7, after V lost 4 bases and J lost 5 bases. Germline CDR1 LGHNA, CDR2 YNFKEQ. The CDR3 region has the DNA TGTGCCAGCAGCCCCGACAGGGTAGGGACTGAAGCTTTCTTT. It is translated as CASSPDRVGTEAFF.

The table lists this clone with a few counts. A much more abundant neighbour one base away suggests this may be a read error. The CDR3 here is CSWSVRSRLRTSRYEQYF. CDR3 bases: TGTTCCTGGAGTGTACGATCGAGGTTGAGGACTTCCAGGTACGAGCAGTACTTC. The rearrangement uses TRBV30 and TRBJ2-5; tentative D call: TRBD2 (5 bases). The DNA end lines up better with TRBJ2-7; the J call may be wrong. Germline values: CDR1 GTSNPN, CDR2 SVGIG (reference sequence). CDR3 length: 18 amino acids.

This clone was detected only a few times. The chain has TRBV6-4 and TRBJ1-2; D gene uncertain. This CDR3 comprises 15 residues. V was clipped by 6 bases and J by 5 bases, with 19 bases between them. Germline assignment: CDR1 MRHNA and CDR2 SNTAGT. As DNA, the CDR3 is TGTGCCAGCAGCCCTCAAGTGGGGTGGGTTTATGGCTACACCTTC. The encoded protein is CASSPQVGWVYGYTF.